This T cell receptor (beta chain) emerged from a study of regulatory T cells in long-lasting Graves disease (dated by TCRdb to about 2021). A note on the overall study: Patients with newly diagnosed Graves' disease had been on antithyroid drugs for under 3 months. A total of about 33 samples underwent TCR sequencing, from roughly 13 patients with persistent Graves' disease and about 20 patients with newly diagnosed Graves' disease. Patients with persistent Graves' disease were compared with patients with newly diagnosed Graves' disease using TCR sequencing and RNA sequencing of peripheral blood. The study was conducted in China and was registered as a clinical trial.

The method was multiplex PCR. Sequencing instrument: Illumina HiSeq 4000. iRepertoire HTBI primers and Arm-PCR amplification of CDR3 regions were used to construct TCR beta libraries. Before sequencing, the PCR products underwent gel purification. From the authors' description of their analysis: Across samples, about 63 TRBV and 13 to 15 TRBJ segments were identified and used for gene usage analysis of CDR3 amino acid clonotypes. COPE and FqMerger were used to merge the filtered high-quality paired reads into contigs. BLAST was used to align contigs to IMGT TRBV, TRBD and TRBJ reference genes, and CDR3 was defined according to IMGT. Highly expanded clones were defined as clonotypes with a frequency above 0.1%. Shannon entropy was used to measure repertoire diversity, and the Gini coefficient was used to measure V-J evenness. Clonotypes shared by more than one individual were considered public. In-frame beta chains were kept once TCRdb had trimmed the public reads at Q25 with fastp and called clones with MiXCR. Here each entry gathers all rows of one CDR3 protein and keeps the most common genes and DNA. Here the V and J calls rest on TCRdb's processing, not on the authors' analysis. The sample has 370,000 or so distinct CDR3 sequences on record, 15% to 20% of them singletons. The ten largest account for around 21% of the sample.

Here V drops 0 bases and J drops 1 base, and the junction holds 15 bases not matched to any gene. There are 19 amino acids in the CDR3, from cysteine to phenylalanine inclusive. This entry keeps only the CDR3 DNA: 57 bases, framed from base 1. Taken from the germline V gene, the CDR1 and CDR2 loops are SGHDT and YYEEEE. Broad study findings and their caveats: The authors noted that the small sample size was a limitation that may lower accuracy. Persistent disease showed preferential use of TRBV28, TRBJ1-2 and TRBJ2-5, whereas newly diagnosed disease favored TRBV20-1 and TRBJ2-1. Because the primary lesion, thyroid tissue, could not be accessed, the study looked at peripheral blood alone. More public clonotypes were shared among persistent patients (roughly 3,000) than among newly diagnosed patients (more than 900). Compared with newly diagnosed patients, persistent Graves' disease patients had lower TCR Shannon entropy and fewer highly expanded clones, which suggests clonal expansion. Only the TCR beta chain was sequenced and analyzed.

According to the study, the label for this sample's time point signals: newly diagnosed GD, antithyroid drugs for less than 3 months. For both TCR sequencing and RNA sequencing, RNA was extracted from PBMCs using TRIzol. The diagnosis of Graves' disease followed American Thyroid Association guidelines. The patients came from an endocrinology department in Xi'an, China. Each patient gave approximately 9.7 milliliters of peripheral blood, collected in an EDTA anticoagulant tube. Ficoll Paque Plus density gradient separation was used to isolate PBMCs, and no additional T cell sorting was done. RNA quality was checked with an Agilent 2100 Bioanalyzer and agarose gel, and concentration with a NanoDrop 2000. Comments on this clonotype: The target of this receptor is not known. No per-base quality is available; no much larger clone lies one base away.

The same sample was also used in a study of T cells in Graves' hyperthyroidism and ophthalmopathy. The other study reports the following: A patient counted as having stable Graves' hyperthyroidism if no progression to ophthalmopathy occurred over 18 months of follow-up. Hyperthyroidism patients were newly diagnosed, with disease duration under 2 months, and aged 18 to 65 years. Patients with uncontrolled infections, other autoimmune diseases, pregnancy or lactation were excluded. Diagnoses relied on clinical symptoms, serum thyroxine and TRAb, thyroid ultrasound and orbital computed tomography. The TCR CDR3 was subjected to a first round of RT-PCR using the HTBI primer set and the Qiagen OneStep RT-PCR kit. Most expanded thyroid clonotypes (frequency above 0.001) were also detected in blood, suggesting blood repertoires may reflect thyroid immune responses. In cross-validation, a model built on a 13 V-J signature told ophthalmopathy apart from stable hyperthyroidism with under 90% sensitivity and 81% to 82% specificity, and in testing the same model reached 80%/75%. In validation, progression to ophthalmopathy was predicted by the model with approximately 67% sensitivity and nearly 75% specificity, a median of roughly 6 months before onset. A discovery cohort of about 96 patients, about 44 with Graves' ophthalmopathy and fewer than 65 with stable Graves' hyperthyroidism, was used to find distinguishing TCR V-J signatures. Prospective prediction of ophthalmopathy was tested in an independent validation cohort consisting of 18 hyperthyroidism patients and 17 patients who later progressed to ophthalmopathy. The 100 discovery patients were randomly split 7:3 into training and test sets. In several Graves' hyperthyroidism patients, the study also compared T-cell repertoires from thyroid tissue with T-cell repertoires from blood. Following sampling, methimazole starting at 30 mg daily was given to hyperthyroidism patients, and high-dose intravenous methylprednisolone was given to ophthalmopathy patients. Libraries were constructed in a second round of multiplex PCR, after which size selection and purification were performed. Sequencing of the libraries was done on an Illumina HiSeq2000 using paired-end 100 bp reads. SOAPnuke was used to process the raw data, removing reads that contained adapters or uncalled bases, had a mean Phred below 15, or lacked an exact match to the constant primer or identifier. High-quality paired reads were merged with COPE v1.2.5, and unique nucleotide sequences were defined as clonotypes. Clonotypes were aligned to IMGT TRBV, TRBD and TRBJ reference segments using MiTCR v1.1. The analysis was restricted to V-J combinations with a frequency above 0.0001, which together covered approximately 99% of the repertoires. The TCS score was defined as F50 (clonal expansion) divided by E x V (chaos), with BLOSUM62-based TCRdist calculated between CDR3 peptides within each V-J. Welch's t-statistics and random forest reduced around 510 V-J features to about 12, which were used in a naive Bayes classifier (R e1071). Sample size was not statistically predetermined, and investigators were not blinded to group allocation. The paper describes TCR Vbeta CDR3 sequencing of some 130 peripheral blood samples, made up of around 41 ophthalmopathy patients, some 80 hyperthyroidism patients and roughly 17 progressor patients.

The V and J genes are TRBV5-6 and TRBJ2-5; 7 bases in between match TRBD1. The sample in question was peripheral blood mononuclear cells (PBMCs), obtained at new diagnosis, from a patient treated with antithyroid drugs. This clonotype was sampled from a woman younger than 30 with Graves disease. Donor details come from another sample of the same person, matched by shared clones. At the DNA level, the sequence is TGTGCCAGCAGCTTGGCCCGGACAGGACATAGAGGACTCCAAGAGACCCAGTACTTC. It specifies CASSLARTGHRGLQETQYF.